This T cell receptor (beta chain) was sequenced in a study of blood T cell repertoires in COVID-19. Study as a whole: Nucleic acid was either cDNA or gDNA, and it came from T cells, B-cell-depleted T cells, or PBMCs.

Germline loops: CDR1 MNHEY, CDR2 SVGAGI. Trimming stripped 1 base from V and 5 bases from J, with 11 bases between. The CDR3 has 14 residues. As handled by the study authors: Counts of nucleated cells, estimated from reference gene primer amplification, were obtained. The data were produced by immunoSEQ multiplex PCR, yet TCRdb's version contains in-frame clones alone and is incomplete. V, J and clone size are taken as reported in that table, and D and trimming were inferred from the DNA itself. The table lists around 69,000 clones, over 75% of them singletons. This sequence was found in a man in his fifties with acute or convalescent COVID-19. The material sequenced was peripheral blood. The chain links TRBV6-5 to TRBJ1-1; D is possibly TRBD1 (5 bases). The CDR3 here is CASSYYDRITEAFF. The CDR3 nucleotides read TGTGCCAGCAGTTACTATGACAGAATAACTGAAGCTTTCTTT.